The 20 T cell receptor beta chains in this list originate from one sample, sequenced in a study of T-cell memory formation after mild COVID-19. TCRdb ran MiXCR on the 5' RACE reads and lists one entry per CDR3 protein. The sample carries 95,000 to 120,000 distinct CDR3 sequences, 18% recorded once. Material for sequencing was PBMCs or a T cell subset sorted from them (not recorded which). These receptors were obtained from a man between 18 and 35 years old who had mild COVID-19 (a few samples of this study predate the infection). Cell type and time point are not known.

The CDR3 reads CASSTRAEDEKLFF. The CDR3 region has the DNA TGTGCCAGCAGCACCCGAGCTGAGGATGAAAAACTGTTTTTT. V usage is TRBV6-6 and J usage is TRBJ1-4; D unresolved. Germline values: CDR1 MNHNY, CDR2 SVGAGI (reference sequence). V lost 6 bases and J 6 bases, leaving 14 bases between the germline ends. There are 14 residues in the CDR3.

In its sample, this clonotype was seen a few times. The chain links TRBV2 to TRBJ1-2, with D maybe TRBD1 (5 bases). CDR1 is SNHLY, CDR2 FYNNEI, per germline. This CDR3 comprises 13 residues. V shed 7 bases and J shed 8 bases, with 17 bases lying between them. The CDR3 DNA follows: TGTGCCAGCATATGGACGGCCAAGGGGGGCTACACCTTC. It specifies CASIWTAKGGYTF.

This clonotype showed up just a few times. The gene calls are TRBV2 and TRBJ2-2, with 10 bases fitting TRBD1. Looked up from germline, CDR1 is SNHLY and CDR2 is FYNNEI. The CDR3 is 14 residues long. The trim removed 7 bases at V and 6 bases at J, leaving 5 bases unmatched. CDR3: CASIGQGVAGELFF. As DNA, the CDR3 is TGTGCCAGCATCGGACAGGGGGTGGCCGGGGAGCTGTTTTTT.

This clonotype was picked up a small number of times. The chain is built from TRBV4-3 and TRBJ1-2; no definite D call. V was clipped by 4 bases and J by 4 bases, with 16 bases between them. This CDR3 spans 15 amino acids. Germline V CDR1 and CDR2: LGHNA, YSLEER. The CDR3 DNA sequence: TGCGCCAGCAGCCTATCCCCGACGGATCCCTATGGCTACACCTTC. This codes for CASSLSPTDPYGYTF.

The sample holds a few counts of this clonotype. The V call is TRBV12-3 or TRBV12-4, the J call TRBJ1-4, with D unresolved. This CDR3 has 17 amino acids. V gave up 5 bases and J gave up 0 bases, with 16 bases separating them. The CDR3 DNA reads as TGTGCCAGCAGTGAGGGCACAGCCGTTGCAACTAATGAAAAACTGTTTTTT. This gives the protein CASSEGTAVATNEKLFF.

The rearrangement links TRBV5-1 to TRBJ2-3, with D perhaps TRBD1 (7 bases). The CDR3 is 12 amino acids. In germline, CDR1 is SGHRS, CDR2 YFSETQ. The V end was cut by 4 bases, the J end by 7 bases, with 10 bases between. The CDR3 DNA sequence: TGCGCCAGCAGCGCGGGACAGAATACGCAGTATTTT. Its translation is CASSAGQNTQYF.

CDR3 sequence: CASSGADRGQYF. Written as DNA, the CDR3 is TGTGCCAGCAGCGGAGCAGACCGTGGGCAGTATTTT. V usage is TRBV3-1 and J usage is TRBJ2-3, with D unresolved. The CDR3 contains 12 residues. Germline-derived CDR1 and CDR2 are LGHDT and YNNKEL (reference sequence). Deletions cut 5 bases from V and 11 bases from J, with 14 bases between.

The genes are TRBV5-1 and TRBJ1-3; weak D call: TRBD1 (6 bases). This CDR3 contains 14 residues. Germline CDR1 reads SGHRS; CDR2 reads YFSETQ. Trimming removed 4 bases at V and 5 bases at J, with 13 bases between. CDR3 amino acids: CASSPGQNRNTIYF. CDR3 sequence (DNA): TGCGCCAGCAGCCCCGGACAGAATCGAAACACCATATATTTT.

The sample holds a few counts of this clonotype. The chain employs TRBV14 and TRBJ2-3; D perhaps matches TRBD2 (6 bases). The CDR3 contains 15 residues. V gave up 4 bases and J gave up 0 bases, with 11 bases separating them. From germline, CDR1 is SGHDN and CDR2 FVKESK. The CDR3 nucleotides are TGTGCCAGCAGCCCGCGACTAGATAGCACAGATACGCAGTATTTT. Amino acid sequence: CASSPRLDSTDTQYF.

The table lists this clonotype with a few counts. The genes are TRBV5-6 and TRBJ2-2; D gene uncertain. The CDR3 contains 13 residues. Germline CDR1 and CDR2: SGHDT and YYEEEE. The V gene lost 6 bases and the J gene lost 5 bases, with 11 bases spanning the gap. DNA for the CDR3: TGTGCCAGCACCCCTAGGGTTACCGGGGAGCTGTTTTTT. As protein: CASTPRVTGELFF.

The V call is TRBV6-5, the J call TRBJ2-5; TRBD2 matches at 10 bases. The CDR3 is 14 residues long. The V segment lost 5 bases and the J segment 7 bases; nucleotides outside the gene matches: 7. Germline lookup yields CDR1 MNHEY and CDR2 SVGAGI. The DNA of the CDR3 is TGTGCCAGCAGTGCCCAGCGGGGGGGCAGGACCCAGTACTTC. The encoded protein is CASSAQRGGRTQYF.

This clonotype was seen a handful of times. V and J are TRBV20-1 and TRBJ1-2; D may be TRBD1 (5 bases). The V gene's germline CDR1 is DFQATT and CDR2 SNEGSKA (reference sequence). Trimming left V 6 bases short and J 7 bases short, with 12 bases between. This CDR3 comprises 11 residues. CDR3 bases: TGCAGTGCCCCGGGGCGAGGTGGCTACACCTTC. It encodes CSAPGRGGYTF.

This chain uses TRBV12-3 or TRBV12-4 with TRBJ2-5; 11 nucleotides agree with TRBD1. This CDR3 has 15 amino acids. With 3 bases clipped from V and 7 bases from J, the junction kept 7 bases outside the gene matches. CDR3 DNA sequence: TGTGCCAGCAGTTTGCGCGGACAGGGGGCAGGGACCCAGTACTTC. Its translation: CASSLRGQGAGTQYF.

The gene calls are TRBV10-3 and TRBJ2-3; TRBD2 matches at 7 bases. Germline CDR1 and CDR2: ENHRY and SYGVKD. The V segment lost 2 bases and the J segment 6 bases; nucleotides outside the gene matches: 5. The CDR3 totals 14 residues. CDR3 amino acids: CAISEVLAADTQYF. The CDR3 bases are TGTGCCATCAGTGAGGTTCTAGCGGCCGATACGCAGTATTTT.

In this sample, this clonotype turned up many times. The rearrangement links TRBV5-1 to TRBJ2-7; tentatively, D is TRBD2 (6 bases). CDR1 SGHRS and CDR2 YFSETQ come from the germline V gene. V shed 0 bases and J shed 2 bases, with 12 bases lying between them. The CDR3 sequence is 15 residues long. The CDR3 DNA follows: TGCGCCAGCAGCTTGGAAGGGACTGCCGCCTACGAGCAGTACTTC. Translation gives CASSLEGTAAYEQYF.

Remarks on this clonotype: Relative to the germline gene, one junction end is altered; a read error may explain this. Here the CDR3 reads CATRGGSGVNVLTF. CDR3 nucleotide sequence: TGCGCCACCAGAGGGGGGTCTGGGGTCAACGTCCTGACTTTC. V usage is TRBV5-1 and J usage is TRBJ2-6; D possibly uses TRBD1 or TRBD2 (6 bases each). The CDR3 is made up of 14 amino acids. CDR1 is SGHRS and CDR2 is YFSETQ in the germline V gene.

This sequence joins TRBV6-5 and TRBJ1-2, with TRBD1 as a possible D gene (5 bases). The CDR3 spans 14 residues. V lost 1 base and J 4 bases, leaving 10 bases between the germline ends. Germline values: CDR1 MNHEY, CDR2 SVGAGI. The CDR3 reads CASSYWGYVYGYTF. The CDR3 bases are TGTGCCAGCAGTTACTGGGGGTATGTCTATGGCTACACCTTC.

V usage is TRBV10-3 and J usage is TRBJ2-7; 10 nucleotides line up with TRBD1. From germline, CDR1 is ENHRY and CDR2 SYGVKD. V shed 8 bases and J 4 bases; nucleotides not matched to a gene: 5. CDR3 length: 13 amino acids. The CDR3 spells CAIGRTGGYEQYV. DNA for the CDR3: TGTGCCATCGGTCGGACAGGGGGTTACGAGCAGTACGTC.

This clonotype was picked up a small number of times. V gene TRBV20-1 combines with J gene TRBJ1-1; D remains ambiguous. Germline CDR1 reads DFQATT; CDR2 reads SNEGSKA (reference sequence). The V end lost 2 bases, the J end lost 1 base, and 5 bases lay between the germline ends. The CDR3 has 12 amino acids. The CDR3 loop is CSARPQNTEAFF. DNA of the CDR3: TGCAGTGCTAGACCACAGAACACTGAAGCTTTCTTT.

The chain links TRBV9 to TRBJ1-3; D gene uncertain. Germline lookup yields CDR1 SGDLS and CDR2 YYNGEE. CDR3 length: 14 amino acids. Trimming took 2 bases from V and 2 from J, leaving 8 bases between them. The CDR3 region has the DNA TGTGCCAGCAGCGTGCTATCGGCTGGAAACACCATATATTTT. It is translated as CASSVLSAGNTIYF.